This TCR beta chain was captured in a study of T cell repertoires in cytomegalovirus infection. Across the study: It can be stated that public TCR beta signatures indicated CMV infection as well as a matching HLA type. Findings of the study overall: Carriers of CMV and the relevant HLA type were discriminated by public TCR beta frequency.

V shed 1 base and J shed 0 bases, with 11 bases lying between them. Germline V CDR1 and CDR2: SNHLY, FYNNEI. The CDR3 runs 16 residues. This clonotype has just one count. The antigen is undetermined. From the reads, TCRdb called clonotypes with MiXCR, one entry per CDR3 protein. The table has around 200,000 distinct CDR3 sequences, about 15% seen once. The V gene is TRBV2, the J gene TRBJ2-3; D perhaps matches TRBD2 (6 bases). Sequences were obtained from CD8+ T cells from PBMCs. The receptor's source is a human donor in good health (CMV status not recorded). Some clones in this sample may be carry-over from other donors' samples. In nucleotides, the CDR3 is TGTGCCAGCAGTGAAGTTGGGGGGATAAGCACAGATACGCAGTATTTT. Translation: CASSEVGGISTDTQYF.